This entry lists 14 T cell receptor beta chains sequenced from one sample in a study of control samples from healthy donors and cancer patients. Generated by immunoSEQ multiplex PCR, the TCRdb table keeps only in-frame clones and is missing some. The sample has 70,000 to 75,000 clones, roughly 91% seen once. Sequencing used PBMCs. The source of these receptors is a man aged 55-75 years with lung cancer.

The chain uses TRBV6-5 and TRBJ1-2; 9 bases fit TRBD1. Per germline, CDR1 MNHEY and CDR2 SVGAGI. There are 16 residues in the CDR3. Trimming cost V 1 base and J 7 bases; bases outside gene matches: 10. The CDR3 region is CASSYLTSGTGLGYTF. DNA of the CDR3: TGTGCCAGCAGTTACTTGACCTCCGGGACAGGGCTTGGCTACACCTTC.

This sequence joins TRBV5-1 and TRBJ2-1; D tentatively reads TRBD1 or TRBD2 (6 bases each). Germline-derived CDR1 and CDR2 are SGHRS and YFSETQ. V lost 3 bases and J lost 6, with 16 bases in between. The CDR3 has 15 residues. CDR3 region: CASSSPGGFGNEQFF. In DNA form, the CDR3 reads TGCGCCAGCAGCTCCCCCGGGGGCTTCGGCAATGAGCAGTTCTTC.

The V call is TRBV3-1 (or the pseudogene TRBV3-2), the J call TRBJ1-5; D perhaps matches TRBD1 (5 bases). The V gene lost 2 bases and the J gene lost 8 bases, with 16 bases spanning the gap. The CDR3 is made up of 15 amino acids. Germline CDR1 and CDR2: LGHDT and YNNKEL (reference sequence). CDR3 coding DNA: TGTGCCAGCAGCCAAAGGGGACCGACTGGGGAGCCCCAGCATTTT. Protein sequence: CASSQRGPTGEPQHF.

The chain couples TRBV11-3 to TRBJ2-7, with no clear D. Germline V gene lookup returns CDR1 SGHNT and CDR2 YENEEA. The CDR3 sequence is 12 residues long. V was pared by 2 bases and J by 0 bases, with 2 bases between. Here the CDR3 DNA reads TGTGCCAGCAGCTTATCCTCCTACGAGCAGTACGTC. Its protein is CASSLSSYEQYV.

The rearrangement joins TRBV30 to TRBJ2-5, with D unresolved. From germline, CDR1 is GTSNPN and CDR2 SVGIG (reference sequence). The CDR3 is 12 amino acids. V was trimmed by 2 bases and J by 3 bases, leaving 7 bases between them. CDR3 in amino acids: CAWSFLKETQYF. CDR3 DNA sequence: TGTGCCTGGAGTTTCCTGAAAGAGACCCAGTACTTC.

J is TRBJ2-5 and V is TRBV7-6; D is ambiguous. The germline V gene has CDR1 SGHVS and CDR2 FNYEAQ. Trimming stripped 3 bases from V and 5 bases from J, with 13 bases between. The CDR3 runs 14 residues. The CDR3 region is CASSLVVVGETQYF. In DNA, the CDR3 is TGTGCCAGCAGCTTGGTAGTGGTTGGTGAGACCCAGTACTTC.

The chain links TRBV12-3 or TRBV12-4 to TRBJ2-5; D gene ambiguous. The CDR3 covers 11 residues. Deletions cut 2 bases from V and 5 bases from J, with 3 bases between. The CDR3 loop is CASSLFETQYF. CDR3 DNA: TGTGCCAGCAGTTTATTCGAGACCCAGTACTTC.

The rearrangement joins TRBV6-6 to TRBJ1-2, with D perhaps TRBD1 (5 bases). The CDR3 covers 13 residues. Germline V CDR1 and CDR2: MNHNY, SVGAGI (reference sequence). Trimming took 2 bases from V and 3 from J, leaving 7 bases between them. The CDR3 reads CASSYRRDYGYTF. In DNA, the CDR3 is TGTGCCAGCAGTTACCGCAGGGACTATGGCTACACCTTC.

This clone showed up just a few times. As DNA, the CDR3 is TGTGCCAGCAGCTCCGGCCACGGGACAGGGAAAACCGGGGAGCTGTTTTTT. Protein: CASSSGHGTGKTGELFF. V and J are TRBV7-8 and TRBJ2-2, with TRBD1 matching over 9 bases. The V gene end was trimmed by 4 bases and the J gene end by 5 bases; junction bases not matched to a gene: 11. The CDR3 consists of 17 residues. The germline gives CDR1 SGHVS, CDR2 FQNEAQ.

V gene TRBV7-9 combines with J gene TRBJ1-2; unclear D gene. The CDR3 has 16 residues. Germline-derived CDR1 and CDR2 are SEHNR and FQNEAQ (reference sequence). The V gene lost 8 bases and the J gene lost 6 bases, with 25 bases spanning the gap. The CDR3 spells CASGFYPGLEGDGYTF. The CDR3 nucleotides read TGTGCCAGCGGATTTTATCCCGGTTTGGAGGGTGATGGCTACACCTTC.

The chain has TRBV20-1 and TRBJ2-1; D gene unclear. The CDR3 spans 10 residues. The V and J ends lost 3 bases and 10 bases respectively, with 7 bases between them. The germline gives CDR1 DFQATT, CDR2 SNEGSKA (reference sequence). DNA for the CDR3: TGCAGTGCTAGCACCGAGGAGCAGTTCTTC. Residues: CSASTEEQFF.

The CDR3 spells CASSRTDRNEQFF. The CDR3 coding sequence is TGCGCCAGCAGCCGGACAGATCGCAATGAGCAGTTCTTC. The chain links TRBV4-1 to TRBJ2-1; D is perhaps TRBD1 (6 bases). Trimming left V 4 bases short and J 6 bases short, with 10 bases between. Germline V gene sequence: CDR1 MGHRA, CDR2 YSYEKL. This CDR3 is built from 13 residues.

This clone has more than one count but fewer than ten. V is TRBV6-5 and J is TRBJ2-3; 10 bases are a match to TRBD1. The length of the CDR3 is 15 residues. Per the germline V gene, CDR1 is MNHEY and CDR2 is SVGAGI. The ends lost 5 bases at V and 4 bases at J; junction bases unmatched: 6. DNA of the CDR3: TGTGCCAGCAGTAGACAGGGGGCAGGCTCAGATACGCAGTATTTT. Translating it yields CASSRQGAGSDTQYF.

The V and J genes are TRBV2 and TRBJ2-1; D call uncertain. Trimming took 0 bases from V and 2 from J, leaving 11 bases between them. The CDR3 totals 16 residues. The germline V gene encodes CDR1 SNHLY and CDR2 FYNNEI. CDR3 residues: CASSEAGGNTYNEQFF. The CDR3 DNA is TGTGCCAGCAGTGAAGCGGGTGGAAATACCTACAATGAGCAGTTCTTC.